What follows describes a single T cell receptor (beta chain). Its antigen is not yet known. Per-base quality was not reported, and no clone a single base away is much larger than it. According to the germline V gene, CDR1 reads MDHEN and CDR2 reads SYDVKM. The V and J ends are trimmed by 5 bases and 1 base, leaving 15 bases between them. Including cysteine and phenylalanine, the CDR3 has 15 amino acids. Solely the CDR3 DNA is kept, with 45 bases framed from the first base. The data were taken from a study of early stage breast cancer tumors (dated by TCRdb to 2016 to 2017). Context from the whole study: Of the approximately 15 invasive breast tumors, 12 to 13 were found to be estrogen receptor-positive, progesterone receptor-positive and HER2-negative. Of the roughly twelve ER+/PR+/HER2- tumors, eight were classified as invasive ductal carcinomas and four as invasive lobular carcinomas. On average, each sample got roughly 9.7-fold read coverage. A total of 2.7 million or so templates, representing some 1,000,000 unique clonotypes, were detected across all samples.

The investigation overall reported the following: Because the cohort was small, a breakdown by tumor subtype could not be done. Compared with adjacent normal breast tissue, tumors had roughly 2.5-fold higher T cell density and higher clonality. Chain pairing and functional markers such as CD4, CD8 and FOXP3 were not captured by bulk genomic DNA sequencing of unsorted cells. Enriched TCRB sequences shared across patients were mostly commonly generated sequences, unlikely to play an important role in the tumor microenvironment. Repertoires from blood and normal breast were more alike than repertoires from blood and tumor, and in about 85% of the 16 patients, comparing each tissue with blood separated tumor from normal.

Each sample was amplified as two independent genomic DNA replicates: roughly 0.5 ug for blood and roughly 1.4 ug for tumor or normal breast. Following the manufacturer's instructions, the ImmunoSeq Intro kit was used to carry out TCRB sequencing on genomic DNA. The multiplex PCR ran for 25 to 35 cycles using proprietary primers and spike-in control sequences for absolute quantification. Single-end 150-bp reads were used to sequence an 87-bp fragment spanning the CDR3 plus the flanking V and J genes. Each lane of an Illumina MiSeq running version 3.0 chemistry carried seven multiplexed samples, with two replicates apiece. For the original study's pipeline: Raw data were processed by the vendor's proprietary pipeline, with both replicates merged into one result per sample. Clonotypes were defined as productive rearrangements sharing the V-gene family, CDR3 amino acid sequence and J-gene segment. To compute clonality, the normalized Shannon entropy (Pielou evenness) of TCRB abundances was subtracted from 1. T cell density was estimated by dividing total templates by the number of input cells inferred from the DNA input amount. Total repertoire diversity and clonality were estimated with Recon using default parameters. Tumor-enriched clonotypes were defined as having over 0.1% abundance in tumor and at least 32-fold higher abundance than in normal breast. What TCRdb holds here is the immuneACCESS table cut down to in-frame rearrangements. Part of the clones is not present; checked against another copy, under half of the missing clones reflect an unresolved V gene, and the others are unexplained. V and J calls and clone size are as listed in that table; D and trimming were resolved from the DNA. The sample table lists 8,000 to 9,500 clones, about 80% of them with a count of one. The ten largest make up around 7.9% of the sample.

Adjacent normal breast tissue was collected roughly 1.8-4 cm away from the tumor, rinsed in PBS and stored in prechilled RNAlater. Because of high lipid content and low cell density, about 100-310 mg of normal breast tissue was often needed to obtain sufficient DNA. The study profiled bulk TCR beta-chain repertoires in matched peripheral blood, tumor and adjacent normal breast tissue taken from more than 15 patients with early-stage breast cancer. Genomic DNA was extracted with the Qiagen AllPrep DNA/RNA Mini kit. The chain is encoded by TRBV28 joined to TRBJ2-7, and the D gene may be TRBD2, 5 bases matching. Material: normal breast tissue next to the tumor. The clonotype was recovered from a person in their sixties or seventies with breast cancer. The CDR3 in this case is CASSRAGVGSYEQYF. The DNA sequence is TGTGCCAGCAGTCGGGCCGGGGTAGGTTCCTACGAGCAGTACTTC. The reference TRBV28 and TRBJ2-7 proteins fill in what lies around the CDR3, so the full variable domain reads DVKVTQSSRYLVKRTGEKVFLECVQDMDHENMFWYRQDPGLGLRLIYFSYDVKMKEKGDIPEGYSVSREKKERFSLILESASTNQTSMYLCASSRAGVGSYEQYFGPGTRLTVT.